This T cell receptor beta chain derives from a study of CD8 T cells in Susac syndrome. Reverse transcription used about 0.45 to 1 ug RNA and random hexamers. Amplification of the TCR beta CDR3 was carried out by immunoSEQ multiplex PCR, which spanned a total of 54 Vbeta and 13 Jbeta segments. MiXCR, applied by TCRdb to the immunoSEQ multiplex PCR reads, yields one record per CDR3 protein. There are 120,000 to 150,000 distinct CDR3 sequences in the sample; around 94% occur only once, and around 0.08% lies in the top ten. Germline V gene lookup returns CDR1 SGHNT and CDR2 YYREEE (reference sequence). Trimming cost V 6 bases and J 3 bases, with 10 bases left between them. The CDR3 is 13 amino acids. TCR beta sequences were obtained from blood CD8+ and CD4+ T cells. Controls matched for age and sex were healthy donors. The CD8+ and CD4+ T cells were negatively isolated, with the TEMRA cells enriched by FACS.

The V and J genes are TRBV5-4 and TRBJ2-1, with D uncertain. This sequence originates from a human donor in good health. Sequences were obtained from CD4+ T cells from PBMCs. Here the CDR3 reads CASKVDLYNEQFF. The CDR3 DNA sequence: TGTGCCAGCAAAGTTGACCTCTACAATGAGCAGTTCTTC.